A single sample gave rise to the 20 T cell receptor beta chains below, sequenced in a study of OX40 agonist ivuxolimab in advanced cancers. The assay was immunoSEQ multiplex PCR, and TCRdb's table has in-frame clones only and misses some. Of tens of thousands of clones listed, 80% to 95% are singletons. The sequencing here drew on CD4+ or CD8+ T cells sorted from blood, taken in a trial of the OX40 agonist ivuxolimab. Every receptor here comes from an adult with an advanced solid tumor such as melanoma, head and neck, liver or kidney cancer.

This chain connects TRBV4-1 to TRBJ1-2, with 7 positions matching TRBD1. Unmatched junction bases numbered 3, after V lost 1 base and J lost 4 bases. Germline assignment: CDR1 MGHRA and CDR2 YSYEKL. This CDR3 is 14 amino acids long. In DNA, the CDR3 is TGCGCCAGCAGCCAAGCAGGGGGTAGCTATGGCTACACCTTC. It yields the protein CASSQAGGSYGYTF.

The chain is built from TRBV6-6 and TRBJ1-5; D not resolved. Trimming pared 0 bases from V and 6 bases from J, leaving 15 bases between. From germline, CDR1 is MNHNY and CDR2 SVGAGI (reference sequence). This CDR3 region has 16 residues. CDR3 amino acids: CASSYSSLGLGQPQHF. As DNA, the CDR3 is TGTGCCAGCAGTTACTCGAGTTTGGGTTTAGGTCAGCCCCAGCATTTT.

V usage is TRBV5-1 and J usage is TRBJ1-2; no reliable D call. The CDR3 extends over 12 amino acids. V gave up 0 bases and J gave up 4 bases, with 4 bases separating them. Looked up from germline, CDR1 is SGHRS and CDR2 is YFSETQ. CDR3 sequence reads: CASSLASYGYTF. Here the CDR3 DNA reads TGCGCCAGCAGCTTGGCCAGCTATGGCTACACCTTC. Full variable domain (remainder filled in from reference TRBV5-1 and TRBJ1-2): KAGVTQTPRYLIKTRGQQVTLSCSPISGHRSVSWYQQTPGQGLQFLFEYFSETQRNKGNFPGRFSGRQFSNSRSEMNVSTLELGDSALYLCASSLASYGYTFGSGTRLTVV.

This rearrangement joins TRBV30 to TRBJ1-5; the D is unclear. In germline, CDR1 is GTSNPN, CDR2 SVGIG (reference sequence). The CDR3 contains 11 residues. Deletions cut 5 bases from V and 6 bases from J, with 8 bases between. CDR3 region: CAWGDAQPQHF. The CDR3 DNA reads TGTGCCTGGGGGGATGCTCAGCCCCAGCATTTT.

The rearrangement uses TRBV27 and TRBJ2-7, with D perhaps matching TRBD2 (5 bases). The CDR3 is 14 amino acids. Germline V gene lookup returns CDR1 MNHEY and CDR2 SMNVEV (reference sequence). With 3 bases removed from V and 5 bases from J, the gap between germline ends came to 14 bases. CDR3 sequence reads: CASSLSGWGDEQYF. CDR3 coding DNA: TGTGCCAGCAGTTTGTCAGGCTGGGGAGACGAGCAGTACTTC.

The genes are TRBV25-1 and TRBJ1-6; no reliable D call. Trimming took off 7 bases at V and 4 bases at J, with 14 bases between the two ends. The CDR3 totals 15 residues. Per germline, CDR1 MGHDK and CDR2 SYGVNS. DNA of the CDR3: TGTGCCAGCACCCCTTCAAGAGAATATAATTCACCCCTCCACTTT. This gives the protein CASTPSREYNSPLHF.

The gene calls are TRBV19 and TRBJ2-2; D call uncertain. There are 13 residues in the CDR3. Germline V gives CDR1 LNHDA, CDR2 SQIVND (reference sequence). Trimming pared 5 bases from V and 5 bases from J, leaving 9 bases between. The CDR3 sequence: CASSLVSTGELFF. In nucleotides, the CDR3 is TGTGCCAGTAGTCTGGTGTCTACCGGGGAGCTGTTTTTT. The full variable domain, with the rest looked up from reference TRBV19 and TRBJ2-2, is DGGITQSPKYLFRKEGQNVTLSCEQNLNHDAMYWYRQDPGQGLRLIYYSQIVNDFQKGDIAEGYSVSREKKESFPLTVTSAQKNPTAFYLCASSLVSTGELFFGEGSRLTVL.

This clone has a handful of counts. V is TRBV5-6 and J is TRBJ1-1, with D unclear. CDR1 is SGHDT and CDR2 is YYEEEE in the germline V gene. The CDR3 contains 13 residues. Trimming took 2 bases from V and 1 from J, leaving 6 bases between them. CDR3 sequence reads: CASSLSENTEAFF. The CDR3 DNA is TGTGCCAGCAGCTTATCCGAGAACACTGAAGCTTTCTTT.

The chain couples TRBV29-1 to TRBJ2-5, with D perhaps TRBD2 (7 bases). Germline V gene lookup returns CDR1 SQVTM and CDR2 ANQGSEA. Trimming took 0 bases from V and 2 from J, leaving 16 bases between them. The CDR3 consists of 16 residues. This CDR3 is CSVEDLGGGPQETQYF. The CDR3 nucleotides read TGCAGCGTTGAAGATCTTGGGGGGGGGCCGCAAGAGACCCAGTACTTC.

This chain uses TRBV28 with TRBJ1-1; D call uncertain. Germline-derived CDR1 and CDR2 are MDHEN and SYDVKM. This CDR3 has 15 residues. Trimming took off 7 bases at V and 1 base at J, with 16 bases between the two ends. The CDR3 DNA is TGTGCCAGCACCCCCCGAGAGATACGGAACACTGAAGCTTTCTTT. Translating it yields CASTPREIRNTEAFF.

The V gene is TRBV6-1, the J gene TRBJ1-1; the D is unclear. V was shortened by 1 base and J by 0 bases, with 3 bases between the two germline ends. Germline CDR1 is MNHNS and CDR2 is SASEGT. CDR3 length equals 13 residues. DNA of the CDR3: TGTGCCAGCAGTGAAGTTGTGAACACTGAAGCTTTCTTT. This encodes CASSEVVNTEAFF.

The gene calls are TRBV9 and TRBJ1-6; D not resolved. V lost 1 base and J lost 0, with 14 bases in between. The CDR3 is 18 residues long. Germline CDR1 and CDR2: SGDLS and YYNGEE. The CDR3: CASSVTAGTDSYNSPLHF. The CDR3 DNA reads as TGTGCCAGCAGCGTAACTGCAGGTACAGACTCCTATAATTCACCCCTCCACTTT.

CDR3 nucleotides: TGTGCCAGCAGCTGGGGTCAGGCTAACTATGGCTACACCTTC. Amino acids: CASSWGQANYGYTF. V gene TRBV5-6 combines with J gene TRBJ1-2; D is unresolved. The V end lost 3 bases, the J end lost 0 bases, and 9 bases lay between the germline ends. The CDR3 runs to 14 residues. Germline V gives CDR1 SGHDT, CDR2 YYEEEE.

This sequence joins TRBV4-1 and TRBJ1-1; a weak D match, TRBD1 (5 bases). Germline loops: CDR1 MGHRA, CDR2 YSYEKL. Between the trimmed V and J ends, which lost 0 bases and 3 bases, there was a span of 8 bases. The CDR3 is 14 amino acids. In DNA, the CDR3 is TGCGCCAGCAGCCAAGATGAGGGGTACACTGAAGCTTTCTTT. It encodes CASSQDEGYTEAFF.

The chain recombines TRBV7-9 with TRBJ2-1, with TRBD1 identical over 7 bases. The V segment lost 5 bases and the J segment 7 bases; nucleotides outside the gene matches: 8. This CDR3 has 14 residues. The germline CDR1 and CDR2 sequences are SEHNR and FQNEAQ (reference sequence). For the CDR3, the DNA is TGTGCCAGCAGCCCCACGGACAGGAGAAATGAGCAGTTCTTC. Protein: CASSPTDRRNEQFF.

The chain recombines TRBV30 with TRBJ1-1; D gene ambiguous. The V and J ends lost 0 bases and 0 bases respectively, with 2 bases between them. Germline V gene data show CDR1 as GTSNPN and CDR2 as SVGIG (reference sequence). This CDR3 has 12 amino acids. CDR3: CAWSVLNTEAFF. In nucleotides, the CDR3 is TGTGCCTGGAGTGTACTGAACACTGAAGCTTTCTTT.

V usage is TRBV4-1 and J usage is TRBJ1-1; TRBD1 is a possible D gene (5 bases). The V and J ends lost 0 bases and 4 bases respectively, with 12 bases between them. Germline CDR1 and CDR2: MGHRA and YSYEKL. The CDR3 totals 15 residues. The CDR3 reads CASSQEAGSGTEAFF. The CDR3 nucleotides read TGCGCCAGCAGCCAAGAAGCAGGGTCAGGCACTGAAGCTTTCTTT.

The rearrangement uses TRBV28 and TRBJ2-3, with TRBD2 matching over 10 bases. This CDR3 is built from 15 residues. The germline CDR1 and CDR2 sequences are MDHEN and SYDVKM. With 3 bases clipped from V and 4 bases from J, the junction kept 4 bases outside the gene matches. The CDR3 here is CASSFGSGGADTQYF. CDR3 coding DNA: TGTGCCAGCAGTTTTGGCAGCGGGGGGGCAGATACGCAGTATTTT.

The chain couples TRBV19 to TRBJ2-6; D is ambiguous. CDR1 and CDR2 (germline): LNHDA, SQIVND (reference sequence). CDR3 length equals 15 residues. Trimming removed 5 bases at V and 5 bases at J, with 13 bases between. The CDR3: CASSPDVTRANVLTF. DNA of the CDR3: TGTGCCAGTAGTCCGGACGTCACAAGGGCCAACGTCCTGACTTTC.

This clone appeared once. This chain joins TRBV19 and TRBJ2-5; possibly TRBD1 for D (5 bases). Germline V CDR1 and CDR2: LNHDA, SQIVND (reference sequence). Between the trimmed V and J ends, which lost 4 bases and 2 bases, there was a span of 14 bases. There are 15 residues in the CDR3. Written as DNA, the CDR3 is TGTGCCAGTAGTACCGGACACATACTGCAAGAGACCCAGTACTTC. Protein product: CASSTGHILQETQYF.